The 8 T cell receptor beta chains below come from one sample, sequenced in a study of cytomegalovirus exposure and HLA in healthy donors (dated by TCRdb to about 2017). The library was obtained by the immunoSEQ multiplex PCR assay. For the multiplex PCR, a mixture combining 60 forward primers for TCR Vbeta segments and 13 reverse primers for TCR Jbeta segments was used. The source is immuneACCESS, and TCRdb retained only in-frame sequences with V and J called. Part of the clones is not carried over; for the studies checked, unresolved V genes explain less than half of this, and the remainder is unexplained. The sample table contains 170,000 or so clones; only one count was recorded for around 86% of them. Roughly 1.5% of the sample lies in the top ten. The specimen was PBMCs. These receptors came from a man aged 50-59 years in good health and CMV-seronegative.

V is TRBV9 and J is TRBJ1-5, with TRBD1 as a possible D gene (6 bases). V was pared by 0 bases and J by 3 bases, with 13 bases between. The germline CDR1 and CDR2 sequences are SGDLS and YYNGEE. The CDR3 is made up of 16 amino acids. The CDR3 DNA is TGTGCCAGCAGCGTAGGGGCAGGGGCACTCAATCAGCCCCAGCATTTT. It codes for CASSVGAGALNQPQHF.

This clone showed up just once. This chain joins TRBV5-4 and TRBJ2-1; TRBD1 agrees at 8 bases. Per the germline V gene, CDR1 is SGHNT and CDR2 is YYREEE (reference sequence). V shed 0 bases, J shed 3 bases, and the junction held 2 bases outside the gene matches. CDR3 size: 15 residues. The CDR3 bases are TGTGCCAGCAGCTTGGTGACAGGGGTCTACAATGAGCAGTTCTTC. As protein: CASSLVTGVYNEQFF.

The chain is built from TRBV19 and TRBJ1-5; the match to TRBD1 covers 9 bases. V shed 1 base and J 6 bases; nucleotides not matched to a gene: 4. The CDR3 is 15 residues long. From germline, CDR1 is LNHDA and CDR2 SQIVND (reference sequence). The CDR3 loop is CASSIGTGVVQPQHF. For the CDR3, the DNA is TGTGCCAGTAGTATAGGGACAGGGGTGGTTCAGCCCCAGCATTTT.

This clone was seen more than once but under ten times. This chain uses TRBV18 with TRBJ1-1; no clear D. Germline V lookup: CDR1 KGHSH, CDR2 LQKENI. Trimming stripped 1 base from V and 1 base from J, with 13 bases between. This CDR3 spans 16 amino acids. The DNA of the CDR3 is TGTGCCAGCTCACCACTCCAGGCCGGAGGGAACACTGAAGCTTTCTTT. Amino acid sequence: CASSPLQAGGNTEAFF.

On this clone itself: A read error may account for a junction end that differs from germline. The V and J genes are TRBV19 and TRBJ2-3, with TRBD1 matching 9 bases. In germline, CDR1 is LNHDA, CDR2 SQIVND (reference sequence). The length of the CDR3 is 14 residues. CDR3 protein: CASRIGQGTDTQYF. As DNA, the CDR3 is TGTGCCAGTAGGATAGGACAGGGGACAGATACGCAGTATTTT.

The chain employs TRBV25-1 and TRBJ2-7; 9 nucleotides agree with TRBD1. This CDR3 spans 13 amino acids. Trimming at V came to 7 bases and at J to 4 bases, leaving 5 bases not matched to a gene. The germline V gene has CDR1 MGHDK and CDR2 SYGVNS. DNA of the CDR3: TGTGCCAGCATCTACAGGGGGCGGTACGAGCAGTACTTC. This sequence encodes CASIYRGRYEQYF.

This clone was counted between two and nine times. The CDR3 region has the DNA TGTGCCAGTAGTATGACAGGGGCAGAGACCCAGTACTTC. It specifies CASSMTGAETQYF. The chain links TRBV19 to TRBJ2-5; 8 nucleotides match TRBD1. The V segment lost 3 bases and the J segment 4 bases; nucleotides outside the gene matches: 1. Germline V gene lookup returns CDR1 LNHDA and CDR2 SQIVND (reference sequence). CDR3 length: 13 amino acids.

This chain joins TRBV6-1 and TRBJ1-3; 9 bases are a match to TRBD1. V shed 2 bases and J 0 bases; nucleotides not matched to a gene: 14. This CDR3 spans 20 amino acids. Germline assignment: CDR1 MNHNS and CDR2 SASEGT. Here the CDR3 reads CASSENGQGTWRASGNTIYF. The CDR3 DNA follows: TGTGCCAGCAGTGAAAATGGACAGGGGACGTGGAGGGCCTCTGGAAACACCATATATTTT.